This T cell receptor (beta chain) stems from a study of tissue T cells after allogeneic stem cell transplantation. TCRdb's copy holds only in-frame clones and misses some; the assay was immunoSEQ multiplex PCR. This sample carries about 7,100 clones, roughly two thirds of them seen once, and the ten largest clones take about 0.78%. This clone was observed once. Each gene name is a mouse one. The source of this sequence is a female BALB/c mouse in good health. MHC haplotype: H2-d. Sequencing input: blood.

CDR3 protein: CAWSLRQGQNTLYF. The covered CDR3 bases are TGTGCCTGGAGTCTCCGACAGGGCCAAAACACCTTGTAC. The chain recombines TRBV31 with TRBJ2-4; 7 bases fit TRBD1. The CDR3 end falls 1 residue outside the read, so it is completed with the germline J gene. The CDR3 has 14 residues. The V and J ends lost 0 bases and 3 bases, in that order; junction bases with no gene match: 3. Germline lookup yields CDR1 GKSSPN and CDR2 SITVG.